Following are 7 T cell receptor beta chains from one sample sequenced in a study of shared clonotypes between healthy human individuals (dated by TCRdb to 2020 to 2021). The library was obtained by the immunoSEQ multiplex PCR assay. TCRdb re-hosts the immuneACCESS table, in-frame sequences only. Its copies lack some clones; in the studies checked, an unresolved V gene accounts for under half of them, and the cause for the rest is not known. This sample gives about 2.4 million clones in total; 93% of them show up just once. Approximately 0.36% of the sample goes to the ten largest clones. The sequenced sample was naive CD4+ T cells from PBMCs. The label giving this sample's cell subset or site can be read as: CD45RA+ positively selected. These receptors were taken from a man younger than 35 in good health. Some clones in this sample may be carry-over from other donors' samples.

This clone showed up just a few times. CDR3 sequence (DNA): TGTGCCAGCAGTGAAAATCAGGTCAATCAGCCCCAGCATTTT. It yields the protein CASSENQVNQPQHF. The chain combines TRBV2 with TRBJ1-5; D is undetermined. The germline V gene has CDR1 SNHLY and CDR2 FYNNEI. Trimming left V 2 bases short and J 3 bases short, with 8 bases between. There are 14 residues in the CDR3.

The rearrangement joins TRBV18 to TRBJ2-7, with D perhaps matching TRBD1 or TRBD2 (5 bases each). The CDR3 is made up of 15 amino acids. Germline-derived CDR1 and CDR2 are KGHSH and LQKENI. The V end lost 3 bases, the J end lost 3 bases, and 15 bases lay between the germline ends. DNA for the CDR3: TGTGCCAGCTCACCCGTAGGGGACGGATTCTACGAGCAGTACTTC. Translation gives CASSPVGDGFYEQYF.

This chain links TRBV9 with TRBJ1-5; tentative D call: TRBD1 (5 bases). The ends were cut back, 3 bases at V and 7 bases at J, with 11 bases in the middle. The CDR3 has 13 residues. Germline CDR1 reads SGDLS; CDR2 reads YYNGEE. The CDR3 region has the DNA TGTGCCAGCAGCGAGGGACTTGGACAGCCCCAGCATTTT. Protein sequence: CASSEGLGQPQHF. Supplemented by reference TRBV9 and TRBJ1-5, the full variable domain reads DSGVTQTPKHLITATGQRVTLRCSPRSGDLSVYWYQQSLDQGLQFLIQYYNGEERAKGNILERFSAQQFPDLHSELNLSSLELGDSALYFCASSEGLGQPQHFGDGTRLSIL.

V gene TRBV7-9 combines with J gene TRBJ1-1; D is ambiguous. There are 15 residues in the CDR3. Trimming took off 3 bases at V and 4 bases at J, with 15 bases between the two ends. Per germline, CDR1 SEHNR and CDR2 FQNEAQ (reference sequence). The CDR3 DNA is TGTGCCAGCAGCTTCTTCGGAAGGTCAGGCACTGAAGCTTTCTTT. Its protein product is CASSFFGRSGTEAFF.

The chain recombines TRBV5-1 with TRBJ2-1; TRBD2 aligns across 8 bases. The CDR3 runs 16 residues. Germline V gene lookup returns CDR1 SGHRS and CDR2 YFSETQ. After removal of 1 base from V and 4 bases from J, the junction contained 7 bases not matched to a gene. The DNA of the CDR3 is TGCGCCAGCAGCTTGTTGCCTAGCGGGCCATACAATGAGCAGTTCTTC. Residues: CASSLLPSGPYNEQFF.

The V call is TRBV6-1, the J call TRBJ1-4; maybe TRBD1 (6 bases). CDR3 length equals 16 residues. Per germline, CDR1 MNHNS and CDR2 SASEGT. V lost 4 bases, J lost 1 base, and 13 bases lay in between. The CDR3 protein is CASSGGGLGTNEKLFF. DNA of the CDR3: TGTGCCAGCAGTGGTGGGGGCCTAGGAACTAATGAAAAACTGTTTTTT.

The chain joins TRBV28 to TRBJ1-5; a weak D match, TRBD1 (5 bases). CDR3 length: 14 amino acids. The germline CDR1 and CDR2 sequences are MDHEN and SYDVKM. V lost 0 bases, J lost 4 bases, and 7 bases lay in between. CDR3 bases: TGTGCCAGCAGTTTATGGGACATTAATCAGCCCCAGCATTTT. Translating gives CASSLWDINQPQHF.